This T cell receptor (beta chain) was sequenced in a study of CD8+ T cells in alopecia areata. In germline, CDR1 is SEHNR, CDR2 FQNEAQ (reference sequence). This CDR3 spans 17 amino acids. Trimming took off 1 base at V and 3 bases at J, with 18 bases between the two ends. RNA, once extracted, was reverse transcribed into cDNA for use as the sequencing template. Sequencing was performed with immunoSEQ multiplex PCR; in TCRdb, only in-frame clones are kept and a portion is missing. Of 150,000 to 200,000 clones in the sample, around 60% were seen once. Treatment of the sample: oral pan-JAK inhibitor, 5-10 mg twice daily.

This sequence was found in a human donor with alopecia areata. Sequenced material: CD8+ T cells sorted from blood, taken at week 24, from a patient treated with tofacitinib. The V and J genes are TRBV7-9 and TRBJ1-1; perhaps TRBD1 as D (5 bases). CDR3 region: CASSLGPTGDLYTEAFF. The CDR3 nucleotides are TGTGCCAGCAGCTTAGGGCCCACGGGGGATTTGTACACTGAAGCTTTCTTT.